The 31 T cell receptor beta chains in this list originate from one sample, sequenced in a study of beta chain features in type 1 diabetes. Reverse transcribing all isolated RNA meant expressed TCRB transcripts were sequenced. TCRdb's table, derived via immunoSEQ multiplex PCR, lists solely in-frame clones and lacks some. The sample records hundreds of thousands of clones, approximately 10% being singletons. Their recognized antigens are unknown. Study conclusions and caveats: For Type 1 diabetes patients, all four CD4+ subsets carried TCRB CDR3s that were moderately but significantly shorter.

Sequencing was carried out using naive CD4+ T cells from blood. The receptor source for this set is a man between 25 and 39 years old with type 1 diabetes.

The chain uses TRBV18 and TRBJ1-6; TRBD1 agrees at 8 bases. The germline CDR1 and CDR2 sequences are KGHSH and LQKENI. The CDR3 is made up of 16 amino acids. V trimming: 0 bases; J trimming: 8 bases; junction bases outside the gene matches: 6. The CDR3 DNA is TGTGCCAGCTCACCACCCGGGACAGGCCGGGATTCACCCCTCCACTTT. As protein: CASSPPGTGRDSPLHF.

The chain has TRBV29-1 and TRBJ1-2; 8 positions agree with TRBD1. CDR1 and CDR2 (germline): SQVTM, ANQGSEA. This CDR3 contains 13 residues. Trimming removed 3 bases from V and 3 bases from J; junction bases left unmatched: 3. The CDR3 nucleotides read TGCAGCGTTGACACAGGGGGAGACTATGGCTACACCTTC. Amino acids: CSVDTGGDYGYTF.

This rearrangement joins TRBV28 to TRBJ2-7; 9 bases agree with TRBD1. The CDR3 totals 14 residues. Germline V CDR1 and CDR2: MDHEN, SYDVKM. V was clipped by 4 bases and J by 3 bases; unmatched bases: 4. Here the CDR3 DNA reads TGTGCCAGCAGTTCCGGGACAGGGTACTACGAGCAGTACTTC. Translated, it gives CASSSGTGYYEQYF.

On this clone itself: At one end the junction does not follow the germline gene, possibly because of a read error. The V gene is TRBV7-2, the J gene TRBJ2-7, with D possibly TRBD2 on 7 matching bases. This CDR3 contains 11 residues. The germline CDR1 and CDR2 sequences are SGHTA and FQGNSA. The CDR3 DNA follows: TGTGCCAGCAGCAATTACAGGGAGGGTGAGTTC. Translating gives CASSNYREGEF.

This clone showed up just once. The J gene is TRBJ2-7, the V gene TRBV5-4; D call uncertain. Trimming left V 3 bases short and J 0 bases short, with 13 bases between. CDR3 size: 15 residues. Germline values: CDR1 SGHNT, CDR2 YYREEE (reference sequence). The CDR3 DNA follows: TGTGCCAGCAGCTCCAAGAAGGAGAGCTCCTACGAGCAGTACTTC. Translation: CASSSKKESSYEQYF.

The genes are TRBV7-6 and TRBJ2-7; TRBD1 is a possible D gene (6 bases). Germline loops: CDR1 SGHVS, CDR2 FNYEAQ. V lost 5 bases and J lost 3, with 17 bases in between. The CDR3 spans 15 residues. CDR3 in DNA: TGTGCCAGCAGCAAGGGGGACGGCAGGCTCTACGAGCAGTACTTC. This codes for CASSKGDGRLYEQYF.

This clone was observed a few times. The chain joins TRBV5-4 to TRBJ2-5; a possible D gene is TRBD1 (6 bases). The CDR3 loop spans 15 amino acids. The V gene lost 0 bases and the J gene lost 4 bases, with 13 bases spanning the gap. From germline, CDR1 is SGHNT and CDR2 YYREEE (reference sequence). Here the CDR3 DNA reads TGTGCCAGCAGCTTGGATCTACAGGGTGGAGAGACCCAGTACTTC. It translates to CASSLDLQGGETQYF.

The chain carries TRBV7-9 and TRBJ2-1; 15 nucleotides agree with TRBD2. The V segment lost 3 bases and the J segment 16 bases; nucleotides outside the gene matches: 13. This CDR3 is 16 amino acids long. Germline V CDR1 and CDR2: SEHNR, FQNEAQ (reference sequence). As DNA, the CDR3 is TGTGCCAGCAGCTTTGCCGGGACTAGCGGGGGGACAAACTTATTCTTC. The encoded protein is CASSFAGTSGGTNLFF.

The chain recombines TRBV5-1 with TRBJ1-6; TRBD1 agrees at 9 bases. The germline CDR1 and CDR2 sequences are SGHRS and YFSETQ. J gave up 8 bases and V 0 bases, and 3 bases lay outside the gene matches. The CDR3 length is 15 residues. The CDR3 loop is CASSLAGTGYSPLHF. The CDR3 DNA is TGCGCCAGCAGCTTGGCCGGGACAGGGTATTCACCCCTCCACTTT. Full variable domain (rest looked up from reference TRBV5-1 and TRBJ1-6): KAGVTQTPRYLIKTRGQQVTLSCSPISGHRSVSWYQQTPGQGLQFLFEYFSETQRNKGNFPGRFSGRQFSNSRSEMNVSTLELGDSALYLCASSLAGTGYSPLHFGNGTRLTVT.

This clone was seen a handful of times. CDR3 residues: CASRKQGATEAFF. CDR3 nucleotides: TGTGCCAGCAGGAAACAGGGGGCCACTGAAGCTTTCTTT. The gene calls are TRBV7-9 and TRBJ1-1; 9 nucleotides align to TRBD1. Per the germline V gene, CDR1 is SEHNR and CDR2 is FQNEAQ (reference sequence). After removal of 6 bases from V and 4 bases from J, the junction contained 3 bases not matched to a gene. This CDR3 is built from 13 residues. The whole variable domain, filled in from reference TRBV7-9 and TRBJ1-1, reads DTGVSQNPRHKITKRGQNVTFRCDPISEHNRLYWYRQTLGQGPEFLTYFQNEAQLEKSRLLSDRFSAERPKGSFSTLEIQRTEQGDSAMYLCASRKQGATEAFFGQGTRLTVV.

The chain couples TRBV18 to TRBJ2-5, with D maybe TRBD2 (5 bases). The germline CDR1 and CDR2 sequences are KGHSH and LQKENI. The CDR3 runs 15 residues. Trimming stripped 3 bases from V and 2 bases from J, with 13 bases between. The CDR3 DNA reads TGTGCCAGCTCACCTCCGGGGATGTCACAAGAGACCCAGTACTTC. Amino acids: CASSPPGMSQETQYF.

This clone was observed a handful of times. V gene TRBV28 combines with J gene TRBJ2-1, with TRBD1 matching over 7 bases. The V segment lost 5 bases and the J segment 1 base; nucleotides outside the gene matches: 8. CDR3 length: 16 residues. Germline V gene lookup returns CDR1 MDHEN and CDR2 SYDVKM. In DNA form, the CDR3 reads TGTGCCAGCAGTCTCCCCTCAGGGGGTTCCTACAATGAGCAGTTCTTC. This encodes CASSLPSGGSYNEQFF. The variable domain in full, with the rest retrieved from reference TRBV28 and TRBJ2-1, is DVKVTQSSRYLVKRTGEKVFLECVQDMDHENMFWYRQDPGLGLRLIYFSYDVKMKEKGDIPEGYSVSREKKERFSLILESASTNQTSMYLCASSLPSGGSYNEQFFGPGTRLTVL.

The CDR3 loop is CASLESPNTEAFF. CDR3 coding DNA: TGTGCCAGCTTAGAGTCTCCGAACACTGAAGCTTTCTTT. The chain uses TRBV5-4 and TRBJ1-1, with D unclear. This CDR3 spans 13 amino acids. Germline V gene sequence: CDR1 SGHNT, CDR2 YYREEE (reference sequence). The V gene lost 7 bases and the J gene lost 1 base, with 11 bases spanning the gap.

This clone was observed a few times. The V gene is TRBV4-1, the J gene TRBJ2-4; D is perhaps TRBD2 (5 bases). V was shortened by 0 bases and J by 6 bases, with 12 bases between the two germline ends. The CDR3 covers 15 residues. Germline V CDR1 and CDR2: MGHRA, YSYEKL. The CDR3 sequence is CASSQEGVGVNIQYF. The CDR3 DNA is TGCGCCAGCAGCCAAGAGGGAGTAGGAGTAAACATTCAGTACTTC.

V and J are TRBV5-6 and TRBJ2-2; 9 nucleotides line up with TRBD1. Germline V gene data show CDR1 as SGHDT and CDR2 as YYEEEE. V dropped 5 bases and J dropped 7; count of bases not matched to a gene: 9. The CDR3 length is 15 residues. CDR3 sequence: CASSSRDRVDGELFF. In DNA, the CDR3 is TGTGCCAGCAGTTCCCGGGACAGGGTGGACGGGGAGCTGTTTTTT.

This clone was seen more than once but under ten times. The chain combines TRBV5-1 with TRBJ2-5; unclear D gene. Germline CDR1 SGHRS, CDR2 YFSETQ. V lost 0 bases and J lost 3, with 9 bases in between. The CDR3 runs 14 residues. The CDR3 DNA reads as TGCGCCAGCAGCTTGGCCATGTCGGAAGAGACCCAGTACTTC. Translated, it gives CASSLAMSEETQYF. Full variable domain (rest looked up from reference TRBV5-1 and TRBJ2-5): KAGVTQTPRYLIKTRGQQVTLSCSPISGHRSVSWYQQTPGQGLQFLFEYFSETQRNKGNFPGRFSGRQFSNSRSEMNVSTLELGDSALYLCASSLAMSEETQYFGPGTRLLVL.

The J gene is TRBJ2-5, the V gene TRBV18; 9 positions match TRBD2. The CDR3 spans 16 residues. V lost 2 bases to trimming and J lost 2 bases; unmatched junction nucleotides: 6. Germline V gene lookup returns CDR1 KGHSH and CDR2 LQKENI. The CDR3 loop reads CASSPNSGGIQETQYF. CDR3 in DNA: TGTGCCAGCTCACCAAACAGCGGGGGGATACAAGAGACCCAGTACTTC.

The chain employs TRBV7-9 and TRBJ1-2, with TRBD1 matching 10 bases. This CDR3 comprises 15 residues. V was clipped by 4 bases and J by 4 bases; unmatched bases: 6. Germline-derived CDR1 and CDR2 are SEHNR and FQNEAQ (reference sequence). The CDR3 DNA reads TGTGCCAGCAGCTCCGACAGGGGGCACGGCTATGGCTACACCTTC. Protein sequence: CASSSDRGHGYGYTF.

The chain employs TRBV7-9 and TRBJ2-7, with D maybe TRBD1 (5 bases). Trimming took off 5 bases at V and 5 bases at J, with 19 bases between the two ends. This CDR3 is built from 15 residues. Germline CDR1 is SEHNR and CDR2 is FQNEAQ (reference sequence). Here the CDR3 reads CASSVTPPQGNEQYF. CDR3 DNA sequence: TGTGCCAGCAGCGTGACGCCACCCCAGGGAAACGAGCAGTACTTC.

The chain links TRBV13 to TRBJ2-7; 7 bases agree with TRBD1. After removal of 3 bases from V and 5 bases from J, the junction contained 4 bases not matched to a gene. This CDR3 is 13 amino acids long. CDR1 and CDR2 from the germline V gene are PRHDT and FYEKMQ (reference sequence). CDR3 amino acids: CASSFDRAHEQYF. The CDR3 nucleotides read TGTGCCAGCAGCTTCGACAGGGCTCACGAGCAGTACTTC.

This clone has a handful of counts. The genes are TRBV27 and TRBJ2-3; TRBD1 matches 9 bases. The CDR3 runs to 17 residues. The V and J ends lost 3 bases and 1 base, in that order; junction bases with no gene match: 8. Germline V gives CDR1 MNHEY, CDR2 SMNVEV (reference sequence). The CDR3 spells CASSFLIRDRGTDTQYF. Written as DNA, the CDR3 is TGTGCCAGCAGTTTCCTAATCCGGGACAGGGGCACAGATACGCAGTATTTT.

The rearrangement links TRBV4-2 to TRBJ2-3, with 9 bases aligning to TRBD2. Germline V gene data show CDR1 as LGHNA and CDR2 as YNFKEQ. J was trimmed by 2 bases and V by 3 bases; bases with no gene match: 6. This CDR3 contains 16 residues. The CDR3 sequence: CASSQGSGGDTDTQYF. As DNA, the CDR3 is TGTGCCAGCAGCCAGGGTAGCGGGGGAGACACAGATACGCAGTATTTT.

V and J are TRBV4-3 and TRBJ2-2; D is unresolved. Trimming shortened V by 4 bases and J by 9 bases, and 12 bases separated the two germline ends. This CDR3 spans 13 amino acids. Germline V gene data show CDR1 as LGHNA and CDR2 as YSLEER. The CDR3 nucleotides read TGCGCCAGCAGCCGCCACTTGAGAAGGGAGCTGTTTTTT. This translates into CASSRHLRRELFF.

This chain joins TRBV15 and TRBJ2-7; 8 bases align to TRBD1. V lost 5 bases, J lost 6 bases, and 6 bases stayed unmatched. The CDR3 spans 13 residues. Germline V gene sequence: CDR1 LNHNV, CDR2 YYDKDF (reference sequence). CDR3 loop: CATSADRAGEQYF. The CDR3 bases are TGTGCCACCAGCGCGGACAGGGCGGGCGAGCAGTACTTC.

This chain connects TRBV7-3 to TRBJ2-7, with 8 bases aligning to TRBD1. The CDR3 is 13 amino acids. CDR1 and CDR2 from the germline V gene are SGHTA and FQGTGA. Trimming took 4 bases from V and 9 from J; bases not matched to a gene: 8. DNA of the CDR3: TGTGCCAGCAGCTCGGACAGGGAAAGTGTGCAGTACTTC. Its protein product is CASSSDRESVQYF.

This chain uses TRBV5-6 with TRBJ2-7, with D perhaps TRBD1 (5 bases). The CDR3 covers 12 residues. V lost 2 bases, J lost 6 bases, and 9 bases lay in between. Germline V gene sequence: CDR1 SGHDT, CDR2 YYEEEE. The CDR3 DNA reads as TGTGCCAGCAGCTTTACAGGAACCGAGCAGTACTTC. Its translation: CASSFTGTEQYF.

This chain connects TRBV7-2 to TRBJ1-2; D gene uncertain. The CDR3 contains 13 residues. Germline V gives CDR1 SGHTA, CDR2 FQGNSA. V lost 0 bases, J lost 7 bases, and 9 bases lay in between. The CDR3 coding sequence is TGTGCCAGCAGCTTAGCAGGATCGGGTGGCTACACCTTC. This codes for CASSLAGSGGYTF.

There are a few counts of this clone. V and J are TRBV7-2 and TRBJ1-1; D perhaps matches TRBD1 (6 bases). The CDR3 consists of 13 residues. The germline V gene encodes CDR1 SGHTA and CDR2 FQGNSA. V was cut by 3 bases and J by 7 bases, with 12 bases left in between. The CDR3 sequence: CASSLVGQLEAFF. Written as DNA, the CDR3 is TGTGCCAGCAGCTTGGTCGGACAGCTTGAAGCTTTCTTT.

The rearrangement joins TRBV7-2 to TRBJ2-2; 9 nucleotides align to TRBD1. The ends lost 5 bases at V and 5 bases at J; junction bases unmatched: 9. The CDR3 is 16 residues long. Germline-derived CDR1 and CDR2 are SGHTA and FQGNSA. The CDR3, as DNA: TGTGCCAGCAGCACCCGACAGGGGGTGCTAACCGGGGAGCTGTTTTTT. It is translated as CASSTRQGVLTGELFF.

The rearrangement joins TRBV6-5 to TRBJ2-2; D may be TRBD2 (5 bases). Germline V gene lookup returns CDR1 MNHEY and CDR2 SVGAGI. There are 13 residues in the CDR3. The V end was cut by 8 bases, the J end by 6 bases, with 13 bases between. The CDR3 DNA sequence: TGTGCCAGCGGTCACCGGGGTCCCGGGGAGCTGTTTTTT. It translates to CASGHRGPGELFF.

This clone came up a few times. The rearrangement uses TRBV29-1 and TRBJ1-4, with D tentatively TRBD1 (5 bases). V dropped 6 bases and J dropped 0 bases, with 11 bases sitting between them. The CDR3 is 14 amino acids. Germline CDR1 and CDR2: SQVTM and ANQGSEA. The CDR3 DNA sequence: TGCAGCGTGGGTACAGGAGCAACTAATGAAAAACTGTTTTTT. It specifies CSVGTGATNEKLFF. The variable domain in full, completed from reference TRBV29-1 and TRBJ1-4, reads SAVISQKPSRDICQRGTSLTIQCQVDSQVTMMFWYRQQPGQSLTLIATANQGSEATYESGFVIDKFPISRPNLTFSTLTVSNMSPEDSSIYLCSVGTGATNEKLFFGSGTQLSVL.